This TCR beta chain stems from a study of neurological immune-mediated disorders (dated by TCRdb to between 2018 and 2021). The study in broad terms: The study compared peripheral blood TCR-beta repertoires of HTLV-I-associated myelopathy (HAM/TSP) patients, multiple sclerosis patients and healthy controls using UMI-based sequencing. The 106 TCR-beta libraries covered PBMC samples along with longitudinal samples, technical triplicates, and paired sorted CD4+ and CD8+ T-cell subsets. The cohort comprised 68 subjects: around 15 HAM/TSP patients, 35 or so multiple sclerosis patients and about 20 healthy controls. What the research found in general, with its limitations: TCR clonal expansion was highest in HAM/TSP patients and lowest in MS patients, with MS patients falling below even healthy controls. No identical CDR3 amino acid sequences were found to be shared among expanded clones across subjects, suggesting that TCR-beta repertoires were private in all groups.

The healthy controls were volunteers from blood banks in Maryland, USA. For the sorted-subset TCR libraries, the starting material was around 1 million sorted CD4+ or CD8+ T cells. Peripheral blood was subjected to Ficoll-Hypaque density gradient centrifugation to isolate PBMCs, which were then cryopreserved in liquid nitrogen. The study also sequenced paired sorted CD4+ and CD8+ subsets from healthy controls, HAM/TSP patients and MS patients. This clonotype showed up many times. Its target antigen remains unknown. Per-nucleotide qualities are absent, and no much larger clonotype sits a single base away. For CDR1 and CDR2, the germline V gene (reference sequence) lists MNHEY and SMNVEV. The cysteine opens and the phenylalanine closes a CDR3 of 13 amino acids. This entry keeps only the CDR3 DNA: 39 bases, framed from base 1. V is pared back by 6 bases and J by 4 bases, with 12 bases lying between the germline termini.

cDNA was synthesized by template-switch 5'RACE using a primer with a 10-nucleotide random unique molecular identifier that tagged each TCR transcript. Over 180 million TCR-beta sequences, covering 15-18 subjects, were produced in each sequencing run. The RNeasy kit was used to extract total RNA. TCR-beta VDJ regions were amplified with primers for the TCR constant region and the 5'RACE anchor, using the KAPA Real-time Library Amplification kit. Sample indexes and Illumina adaptors were added in a first PCR, and a second PCR then increased library yield. After Ampure bead purification, the roughly 650 bp TCR product was size-selected on a 2% E-gel SizeSelection system. Before pooling, library quality was checked on a Bioanalyzer, concentration was measured with Qubit, and libraries were quantified with the Kapa Library Quantification kit. An Illumina HiSeq 2500 was used to sequence the libraries paired-end at 2 x 150 bp. To increase sequence diversity, about 23-30% phiX was spiked into each library pool. The authors processed their data as follows. The quality-filtered reads were processed with the UMI-based MiGEC pipeline, whose error correction step removed more than 75% of the raw TCR sequences. IMGT germline references were used for alignment of VDJ genes, and clonotypes were defined by a unique CDR3 amino acid sequence together with V-J genes. Clonal expansion, Shannon diversity and CDR3 relatedness (CalcPairwiseDistances, ClusterSamples) were evaluated with VDJtools, and phylogenetic trees were built with CLCbio workbench. Using coefficient-of-variation modelling across technical triplicates, the study counted a clone as expanded if it had at least 8 unique UMIs. The public reads were reprocessed in TCRdb via fastp at Q25 and MiXCR, keeping in-frame beta chains. Merged by CDR3 protein, the rows form single entries marked with the most common genes and DNA. These V and J calls are TCRdb output, not the study's own analysis. The sample table shows about 30,000 distinct CDR3 sequences, and around 5.9% are seen once. The top ten clones comprise over 2% of the sample.

The sequencing sample was made of CD4+ T cells from blood. The chain is encoded by TRBV27 joined to TRBJ1-2; matching of 6 bases hints at TRBD1 as the D gene. This sequence originates from a woman in her forties or fifties in good health. The CDR3 protein: CASRNRESYGYTF. In nucleotides, the sequence is TGTGCCAGCAGAAACAGGGAATCCTATGGCTACACCTTC.